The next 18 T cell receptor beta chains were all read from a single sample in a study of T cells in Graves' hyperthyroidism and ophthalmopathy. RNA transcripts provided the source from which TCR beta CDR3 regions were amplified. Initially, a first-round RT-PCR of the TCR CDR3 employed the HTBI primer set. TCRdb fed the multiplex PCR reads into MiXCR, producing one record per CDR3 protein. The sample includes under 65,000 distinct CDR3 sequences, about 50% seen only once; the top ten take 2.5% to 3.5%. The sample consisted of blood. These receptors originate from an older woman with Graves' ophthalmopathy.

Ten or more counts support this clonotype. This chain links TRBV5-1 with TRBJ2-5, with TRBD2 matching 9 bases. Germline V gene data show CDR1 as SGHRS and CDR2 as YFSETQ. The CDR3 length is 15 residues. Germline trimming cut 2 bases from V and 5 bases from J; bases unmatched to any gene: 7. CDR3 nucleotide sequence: TGCGCCAGCAGCTTCTCGCGGGAGGGCCTCGAGACCCAGTACTTC. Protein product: CASSFSREGLETQYF.

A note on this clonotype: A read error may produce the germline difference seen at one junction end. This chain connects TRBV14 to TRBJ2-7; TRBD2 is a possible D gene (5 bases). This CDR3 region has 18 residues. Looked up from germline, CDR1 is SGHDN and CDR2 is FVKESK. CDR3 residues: CASSQGAWRAVSSYEQRF. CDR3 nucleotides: TGTGCCAGCAGCCAAGGGGCCTGGAGAGCGGTGAGCTCCTACGAGCAGCGCTTC.

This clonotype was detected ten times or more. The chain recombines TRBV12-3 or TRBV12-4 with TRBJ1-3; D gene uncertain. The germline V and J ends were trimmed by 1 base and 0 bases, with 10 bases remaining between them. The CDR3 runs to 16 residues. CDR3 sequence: CASSLGGRLSGNTIYF. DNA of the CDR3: TGTGCCAGCAGTTTAGGAGGACGGCTCTCTGGAAACACCATATATTTT.

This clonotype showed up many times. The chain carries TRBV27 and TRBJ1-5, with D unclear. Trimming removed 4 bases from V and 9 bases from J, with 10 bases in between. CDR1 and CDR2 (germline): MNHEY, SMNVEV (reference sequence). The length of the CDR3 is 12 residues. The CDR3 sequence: CASSSPLGPQHF. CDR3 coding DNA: TGTGCCAGCAGTTCCCCCCTGGGGCCCCAGCATTTT.

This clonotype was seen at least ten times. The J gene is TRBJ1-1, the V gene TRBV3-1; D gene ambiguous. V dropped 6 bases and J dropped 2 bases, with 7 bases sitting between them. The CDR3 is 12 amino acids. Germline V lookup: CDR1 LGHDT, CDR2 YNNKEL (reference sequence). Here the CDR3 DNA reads TGTGCCAGCAGAGGACCCAACACTGAAGCTTTCTTT. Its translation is CASRGPNTEAFF.

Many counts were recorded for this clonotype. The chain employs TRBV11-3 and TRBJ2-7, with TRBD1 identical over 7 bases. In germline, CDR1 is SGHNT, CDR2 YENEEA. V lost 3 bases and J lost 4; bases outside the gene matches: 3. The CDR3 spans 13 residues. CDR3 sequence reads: CASSLGTAYEQYF. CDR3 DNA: TGTGCCAGCAGCTTGGGGACAGCGTACGAGCAGTACTTC. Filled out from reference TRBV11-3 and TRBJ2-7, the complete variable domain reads EAGVVQSPRYKIIEKKQPVAFWCNPISGHNTLYWYLQNLGQGPELLIRYENEEAVDDSQLPKDRFSAERLKGVDSTLKIQPAELGDSAVYLCASSLGTAYEQYFGPGTRLTVT.

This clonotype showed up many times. CDR3 in amino acids: CASYSAGRIYSNQPQHF. The CDR3 nucleotides are TGCGCCAGCTACTCCGCGGGACGCATATATAGCAATCAGCCCCAGCATTTT. The rearrangement links TRBV5-1 to TRBJ1-5, with D possibly TRBD1 on 5 matching bases. V was clipped by 7 bases and J by 0 bases, with 20 bases between them. The CDR3 consists of 17 residues. The germline V gene encodes CDR1 SGHRS and CDR2 YFSETQ. The full variable domain, its missing parts supplied by reference TRBV5-1 and TRBJ1-5, is KAGVTQTPRYLIKTRGQQVTLSCSPISGHRSVSWYQQTPGQGLQFLFEYFSETQRNKGNFPGRFSGRQFSNSRSEMNVSTLELGDSALYLCASYSAGRIYSNQPQHFGDGTRLSIL.

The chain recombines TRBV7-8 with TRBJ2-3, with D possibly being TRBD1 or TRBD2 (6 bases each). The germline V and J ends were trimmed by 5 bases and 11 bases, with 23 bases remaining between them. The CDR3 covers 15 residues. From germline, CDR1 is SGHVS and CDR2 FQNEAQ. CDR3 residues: CASSPGADPYNEQYF. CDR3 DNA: TGTGCCAGCAGCCCGGGGGCGGACCCCTACAATGAGCAGTATTTT.

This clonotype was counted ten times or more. The CDR3 DNA is TGTGCCAGCATGGGGCTCTATGGCTACACCTTC. Translation: CASMGLYGYTF. V is TRBV6-1 and J is TRBJ1-2; TRBD1 might be the D (5 bases). Germline lookup yields CDR1 MNHNS and CDR2 SASEGT. CDR3 length equals 11 residues. Trimming shortened V by 7 bases and J by 4 bases, and 7 bases separated the two germline ends.

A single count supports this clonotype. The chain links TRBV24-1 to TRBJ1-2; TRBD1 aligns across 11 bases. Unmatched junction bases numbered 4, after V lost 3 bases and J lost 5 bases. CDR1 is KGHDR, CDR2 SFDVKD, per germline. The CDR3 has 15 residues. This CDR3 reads CATSDGTGGLYGYTF. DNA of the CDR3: TGTGCCACCAGTGATGGGACAGGGGGACTATATGGCTACACCTTC.

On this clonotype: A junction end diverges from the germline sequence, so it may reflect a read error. The chain's CDR3 is CAGREGETQCF. The CDR3 DNA reads TGTGCCGGCAGAGAGGGAGAGACCCAGTGCTTC. V usage is TRBV6-6 and J usage is TRBJ2-5, with a possible D match to TRBD2 (5 bases). The CDR3 contains 11 residues. CDR1 is MNHNY, CDR2 SVGAGI, per germline (reference sequence).

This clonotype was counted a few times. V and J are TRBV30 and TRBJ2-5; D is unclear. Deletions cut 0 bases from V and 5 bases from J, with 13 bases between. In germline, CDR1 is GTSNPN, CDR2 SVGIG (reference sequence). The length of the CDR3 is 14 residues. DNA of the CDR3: TGTGCCTGGAGTGTAATGGGAATCGGGGAGACCCAGTACTTC. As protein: CAWSVMGIGETQYF. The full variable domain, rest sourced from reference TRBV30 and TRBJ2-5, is SQTIHQWPATLVQPVGSPLSLECTVEGTSNPNLYWYRQAAGRGLQLLFYSVGIGQISSEVPQNLSASRPQDRQFILSSKKLLLSDSGFYLCAWSVMGIGETQYFGPGTRLLVL.

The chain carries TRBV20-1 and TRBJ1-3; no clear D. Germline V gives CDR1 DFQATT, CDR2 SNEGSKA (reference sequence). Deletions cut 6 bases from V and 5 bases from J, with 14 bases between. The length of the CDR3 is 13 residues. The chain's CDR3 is CSASQDARNTIYF. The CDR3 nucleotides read TGCAGTGCCTCCCAGGACGCCCGAAACACCATATATTTT.

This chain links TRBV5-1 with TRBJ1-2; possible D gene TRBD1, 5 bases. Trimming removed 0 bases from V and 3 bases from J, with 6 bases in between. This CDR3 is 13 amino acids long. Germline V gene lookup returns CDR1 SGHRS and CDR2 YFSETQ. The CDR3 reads CASSLGGHYGYTF. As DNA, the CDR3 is TGCGCCAGCAGCTTGGGGGGCCACTATGGCTACACCTTC.

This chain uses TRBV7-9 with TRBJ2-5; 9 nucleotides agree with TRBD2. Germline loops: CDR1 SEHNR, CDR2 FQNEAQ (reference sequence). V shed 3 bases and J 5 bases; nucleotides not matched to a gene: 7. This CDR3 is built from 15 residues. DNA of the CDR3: TGTGCCAGCAGCTTGTGGCGGGAGGGCCGGGAGACCCAGTACTTC. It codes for CASSLWREGRETQYF.

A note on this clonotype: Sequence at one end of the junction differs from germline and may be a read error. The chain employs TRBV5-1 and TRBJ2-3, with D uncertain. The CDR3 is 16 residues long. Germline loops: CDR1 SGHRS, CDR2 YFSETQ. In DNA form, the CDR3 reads TGCGCCAGCAGCTTCTCCGGCATAGGGTCTGAAGATACGCTGTATTTT. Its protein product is CASSFSGIGSEDTLYF.

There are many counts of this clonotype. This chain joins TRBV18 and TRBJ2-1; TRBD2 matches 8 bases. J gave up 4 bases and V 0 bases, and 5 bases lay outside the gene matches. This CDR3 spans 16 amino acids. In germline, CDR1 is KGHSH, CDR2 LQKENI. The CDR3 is CASSPPGLAGYNEQFF. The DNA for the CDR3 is TGTGCCAGCTCACCACCAGGACTAGCTGGGTACAATGAGCAGTTCTTC.

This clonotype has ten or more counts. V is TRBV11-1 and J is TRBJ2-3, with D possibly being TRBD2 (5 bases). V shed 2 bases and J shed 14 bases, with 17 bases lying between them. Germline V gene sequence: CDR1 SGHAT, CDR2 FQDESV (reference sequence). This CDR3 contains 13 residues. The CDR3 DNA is TGTGCCAGCAGCTTACGGGGTGGAGAGACGAGGTATTTT. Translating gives CASSLRGGETRYF.